The 17 T cell receptor beta chains reported below all come from one sample, sequenced in a study of shared clonotypes between healthy human individuals. The table came from immunoSEQ multiplex PCR; TCRdb's copy has only in-frame clones and leaves some out. This sample has about 2.3 million clones, with roughly 93% found just once. Source material: naive CD4+ T cells from PBMCs. Subset defined: CD45RA+ positively selected. Receptors originate from a man aged 18 to 29 in good health. Some clones in this sample may be carry-over from other donors' samples.

The V and J genes are TRBV10-3 and TRBJ1-2; D gene unclear. Per the germline V gene, CDR1 is ENHRY and CDR2 is SYGVKD. Trimming pared 6 bases from V and 4 bases from J, leaving 12 bases between. This CDR3 has 13 amino acids. The CDR3 DNA reads TGTGCCATCAGGTTGGACGGAGTCTATGGCTACACCTTC. Translated: CAIRLDGVYGYTF.

V is TRBV5-3 and J is TRBJ2-7, with 12 nucleotides matching TRBD2. TRBV5-3 is designated an ORF whose function remains uncertain. The length of the CDR3 is 15 residues. The V segment lost 4 bases and the J segment 3 bases; nucleotides outside the gene matches: 5. CDR3 loop: CARSKLAGGRYEQYF. Here the CDR3 DNA reads TGTGCCAGAAGCAAACTAGCGGGAGGCCGCTACGAGCAGTACTTC.

The count of this clone is one. This rearrangement joins TRBV5-3 to TRBJ2-4; D may be TRBD1 or TRBD2 (6 bases each). TRBV5-3 qualifies as an ORF whose function is uncertain. V shed 4 bases and J shed 4 bases, with 21 bases lying between them. The CDR3 consists of 17 residues. The CDR3 spells CARSLGGVKRGKNIQYF. The CDR3 DNA reads TGTGCCAGAAGCCTGGGGGGCGTAAAGCGCGGGAAAAACATTCAGTACTTC.

Comments on this clone: One end of the junction is discordant with germline, which a read error may explain. V usage is TRBV27 and J usage is TRBJ2-1; D is possibly TRBD2 (5 bases). Germline values: CDR1 MNHEY, CDR2 SMNVEV (reference sequence). This CDR3 has 13 amino acids. CDR3 DNA sequence: TGTGCCAGTAGTTTTATTCGGGGCAATGAGCAGTTCTTC. Its protein is CASSFIRGNEQFF.

V usage is TRBV7-9 and J usage is TRBJ1-6, with a weak D call TRBD1 (5 bases). The CDR3 is 12 residues long. Trimming shortened V by 4 bases and J by 14 bases, and 12 bases separated the two germline ends. CDR1 and CDR2 (germline): SEHNR, FQNEAQ (reference sequence). The CDR3 nucleotides read TGTGCCAGCAGCTCCGCCGGGGGGGCCCTCCACTTT. The encoded protein is CASSSAGGALHF. The full variable domain, rest sourced from reference TRBV7-9 and TRBJ1-6, is DTGVSQNPRHKITKRGQNVTFRCDPISEHNRLYWYRQTLGQGPEFLTYFQNEAQLEKSRLLSDRFSAERPKGSFSTLEIQRTEQGDSAMYLCASSSAGGALHFGNGTRLTVT.

The rearrangement joins TRBV11-2 to TRBJ1-1; TRBD1 matches at 7 bases. The junction had 12 bases not matched to a gene; V was cut back by 1 base and J by 10 bases. Looked up from germline, CDR1 is SGHAT and CDR2 is FQNNGV. The CDR3 loop spans 15 amino acids. CDR3 protein: CASSLVVRDRAGAFF. The CDR3 region has the DNA TGTGCCAGCAGCTTAGTGGTTCGTGACAGGGCCGGAGCTTTCTTT.

To note about this clone: This CDR3 is missing its conserved last phenylalanine or tryptophan, likely due to a read error. The DNA is left out, because the CDR3 cannot be placed on it with certainty; the CDR3 is given as TCRdb lists it. The chain recombines TRBV28 with TRBJ2-7; TRBD2, the table's D call, was not compared with the DNA. Germline V gives CDR1 MDHEN, CDR2 SYDVKM. Termini included, the CDR3 measures 13 amino acids. CDR3: CASSPQTSGTLMI.

J is TRBJ2-7 and V is TRBV14, with 10 bases lining up with TRBD2. The germline V gene has CDR1 SGHDN and CDR2 FVKESK. The CDR3 totals 16 residues. Trimming at V came to 1 base and at J to 2 bases, leaving 5 bases not matched to a gene. In nucleotides, the CDR3 is TGTGCCAGCAGCCAAGGACTAGCGGGTGCCGCCTACGAGCAGTACTTC. It is translated as CASSQGLAGAAYEQYF.

The chain has TRBV18 and TRBJ2-3; unclear D gene. The germline V gene encodes CDR1 KGHSH and CDR2 LQKENI. The CDR3 contains 12 residues. V was shortened by 8 bases and J by 6 bases, with 12 bases between the two germline ends. DNA for the CDR3: TGTGCCAGCACCGACCCCCTTGATACGCAGTATTTT. Translated, it gives CASTDPLDTQYF.

This clone was counted only a few times. Other DNA sequences within the sample encode an identical CDR3. V and J are TRBV28 and TRBJ1-5; D remains unclear. CDR3 size: 11 residues. From germline, CDR1 is MDHEN and CDR2 SYDVKM. V dropped 6 bases and J dropped 4 bases, with 4 bases sitting between them. The CDR3 coding sequence is TGTGCCAGCAGCGGAAATCAGCCCCAGCATTTT. This encodes CASSGNQPQHF.

The J gene is TRBJ1-4, the V gene TRBV14; TRBD1 matches 11 bases. CDR3 size: 15 residues. The germline V gene encodes CDR1 SGHDN and CDR2 FVKESK. V lost 4 bases and J lost 7; bases outside the gene matches: 5. CDR3 residues: CASSRGGTGGEKLFF. As DNA, the CDR3 is TGTGCCAGCAGCCGAGGCGGGACAGGGGGTGAAAAACTGTTTTTT. Filled out from reference TRBV14 and TRBJ1-4, the complete variable domain reads EAGVTQFPSHSVIEKGQTVTLRCDPISGHDNLYWYRRVMGKEIKFLLHFVKESKQDESGMPNNRFLAERTGGTYSTLKVQPAELEDSGVYFCASSRGGTGGEKLFFGSGTQLSVL.

This chain connects TRBV7-7 to TRBJ2-7, with D possibly TRBD1 on 5 matching bases. The germline CDR1 and CDR2 sequences are SSHAT and FNYEAQ (reference sequence). This CDR3 is built from 15 residues. V lost 1 base and J lost 5, with 15 bases in between. The CDR3 DNA sequence: TGTGCCAGCAGCTTAGTTGCAGGGTTGCTACACGAGCAGTACTTC. Its translation is CASSLVAGLLHEQYF.

The chain recombines TRBV5-6 with TRBJ2-5; possibly TRBD1 for D (5 bases). CDR3 length equals 15 residues. V was shortened by 0 bases and J by 0 bases, with 9 bases between the two germline ends. Germline values: CDR1 SGHDT, CDR2 YYEEEE. The CDR3 DNA is TGTGCCAGCAGCTTGGGCAGGGCGGACCAAGAGACCCAGTACTTC. Translating gives CASSLGRADQETQYF.

J is TRBJ1-4 and V is TRBV4-3; 7 bases line up with TRBD1. V lost 3 bases to trimming and J lost 4 bases; unmatched junction nucleotides: 8. This CDR3 has 16 residues. Germline loops: CDR1 LGHNA, CDR2 YSLEER. In DNA, the CDR3 is TGCGCCAGCAGCCAGGAACAGGGGCTAGTTAATGAAAAACTGTTTTTT. It specifies CASSQEQGLVNEKLFF.

This chain links TRBV14 with TRBJ2-2; D is unclear. The CDR3 is 15 amino acids. The germline V and J ends were trimmed by 0 bases and 4 bases, with 9 bases remaining between them. Germline CDR1 reads SGHDN; CDR2 reads FVKESK. This chain's CDR3 is CASSQELWGTGELFF. CDR3 nucleotides: TGTGCCAGCAGCCAAGAACTGTGGGGCACCGGGGAGCTGTTTTTT.

The chain combines TRBV9 with TRBJ2-5; D is undetermined. Germline lookup yields CDR1 SGDLS and CDR2 YYNGEE. Trimming left V 2 bases short and J 5 bases short, with 13 bases between. CDR3 size: 14 residues. CDR3 in DNA: TGTGCCAGCAGCGTTTCGGACCCCGGGGAGACCCAGTACTTC. Translated: CASSVSDPGETQYF. The full variable domain, completed using reference TRBV9 and TRBJ2-5, is DSGVTQTPKHLITATGQRVTLRCSPRSGDLSVYWYQQSLDQGLQFLIQYYNGEERAKGNILERFSAQQFPDLHSELNLSSLELGDSALYFCASSVSDPGETQYFGPGTRLLVL.

In regard to this clone: Other nucleotide sequences from this sample produce the same CDR3. This sequence joins TRBV5-4 and TRBJ2-3, with 9 bases matching TRBD2. J was trimmed by 3 bases and V by 0 bases; bases with no gene match: 2. The germline gives CDR1 SGHNT, CDR2 YYREEE (reference sequence). This CDR3 contains 15 residues. CDR3 region: CASSLGLAGTDTQYF. CDR3 nucleotides: TGTGCCAGCAGCTTGGGTCTAGCGGGAACAGATACGCAGTATTTT.